This TCR beta chain stems from a study of post-analysis software for immune sequencing data. On the study more broadly: The patients showed relapsing-remitting, secondary progressive and progressive-relapsing multiple sclerosis courses. Study-level points and caveats: Controls' normalized Chao1 diversity significantly exceeded that of multiple sclerosis patients. Samples from a shared batch, those prepared together, strongly co-clustered by F measure.

This clonotype has just one count. The antigen is unknown. TCR beta cDNA libraries included unique molecular identifiers. From about 0.98 to 11 million T cells, 500,000 or so cDNA molecules were obtained. Each CDR3 protein is one row after TCRdb ran MiXCR on the PCR reads. The sample holds 600,000 to 750,000 distinct CDR3 sequences, 59% seen once. The sequenced material came from blood. This clonotype originated in a girl aged 2 to 10 with multiple sclerosis.

CDR3 coding DNA: TGTGCCAGATCTAGTCGGAGAGGGCTAGCGGAAGAGACCCAGTACTTC. It specifies CARSSRRGLAEETQYF. This chain joins TRBV27 and TRBJ2-5, with 7 nucleotides matching TRBD2. CDR1 is MNHEY and CDR2 is SMNVEV in the germline V gene (reference sequence). CDR3 length equals 16 residues. Trimming cost V 9 bases and J 3 bases; bases outside gene matches: 16.